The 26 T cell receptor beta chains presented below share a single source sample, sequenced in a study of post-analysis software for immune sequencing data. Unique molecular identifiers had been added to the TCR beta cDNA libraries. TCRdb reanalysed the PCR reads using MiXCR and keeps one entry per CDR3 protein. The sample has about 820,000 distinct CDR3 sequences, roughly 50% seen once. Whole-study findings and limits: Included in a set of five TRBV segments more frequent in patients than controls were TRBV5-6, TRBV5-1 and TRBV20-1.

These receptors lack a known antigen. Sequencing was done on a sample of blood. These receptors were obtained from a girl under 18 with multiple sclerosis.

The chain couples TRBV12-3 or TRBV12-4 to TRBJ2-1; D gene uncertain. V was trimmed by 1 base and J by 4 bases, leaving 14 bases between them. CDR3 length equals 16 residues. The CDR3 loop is CASSLGVQIFYNEQFF. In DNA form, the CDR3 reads TGTGCCAGCAGTTTAGGGGTACAGATTTTTTACAATGAGCAGTTCTTC.

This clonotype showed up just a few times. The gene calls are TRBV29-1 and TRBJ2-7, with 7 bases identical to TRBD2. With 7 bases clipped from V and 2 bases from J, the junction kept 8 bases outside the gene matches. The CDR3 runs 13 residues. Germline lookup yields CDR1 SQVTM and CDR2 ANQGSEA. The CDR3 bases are TGCAGCGCCCTGGGGAGGGGAGCCTACGAGCAGTACTTC. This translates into CSALGRGAYEQYF.

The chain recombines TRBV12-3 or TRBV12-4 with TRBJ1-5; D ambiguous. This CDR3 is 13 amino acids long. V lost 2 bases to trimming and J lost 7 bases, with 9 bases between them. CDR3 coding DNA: TGTGCCAGCAGTTTAACGGAAGGGCAGCCCCAGCATTTT. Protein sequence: CASSLTEGQPQHF.

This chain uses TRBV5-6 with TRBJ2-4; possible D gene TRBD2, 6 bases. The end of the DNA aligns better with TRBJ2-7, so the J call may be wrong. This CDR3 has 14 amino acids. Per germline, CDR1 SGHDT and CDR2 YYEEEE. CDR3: CASSLEGQFSEQYF. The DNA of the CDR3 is TGTGCCAGCAGCCTGGAGGGGCAGTTCTCCGAGCAGTACTTC.

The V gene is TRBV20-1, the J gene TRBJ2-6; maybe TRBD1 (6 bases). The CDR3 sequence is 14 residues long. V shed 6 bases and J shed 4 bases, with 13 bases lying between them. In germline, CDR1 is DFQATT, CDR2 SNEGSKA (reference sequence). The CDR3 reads CSAPQGRGANVLTF. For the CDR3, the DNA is TGCAGTGCACCTCAGGGGCGCGGGGCCAACGTCCTGACTTTC.

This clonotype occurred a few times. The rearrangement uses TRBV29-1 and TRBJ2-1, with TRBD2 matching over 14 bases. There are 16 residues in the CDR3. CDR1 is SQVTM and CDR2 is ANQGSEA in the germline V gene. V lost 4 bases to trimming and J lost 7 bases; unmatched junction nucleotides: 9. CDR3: CSVVGTSGSPENEQFF. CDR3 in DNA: TGCAGCGTTGTAGGGACTAGCGGGAGCCCTGAGAATGAGCAGTTCTTC.

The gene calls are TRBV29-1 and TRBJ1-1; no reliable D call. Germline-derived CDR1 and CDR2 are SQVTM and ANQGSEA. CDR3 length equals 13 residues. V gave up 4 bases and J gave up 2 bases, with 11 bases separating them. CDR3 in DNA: TGCAGCGTTGGAGAAGCGTCTAACACTGAAGCTTTCTTT. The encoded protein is CSVGEASNTEAFF.

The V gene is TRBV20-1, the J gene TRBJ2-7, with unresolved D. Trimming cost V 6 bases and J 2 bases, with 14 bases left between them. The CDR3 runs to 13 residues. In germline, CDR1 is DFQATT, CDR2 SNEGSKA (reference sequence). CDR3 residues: CSAPRLRTYEQYF. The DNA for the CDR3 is TGCAGTGCACCGAGGCTACGGACCTACGAGCAGTACTTC.

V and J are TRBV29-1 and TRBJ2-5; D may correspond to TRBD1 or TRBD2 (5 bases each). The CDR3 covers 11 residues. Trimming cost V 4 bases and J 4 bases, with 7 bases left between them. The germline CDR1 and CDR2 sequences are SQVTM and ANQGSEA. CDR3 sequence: CSVGDRETQYF. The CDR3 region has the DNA TGCAGCGTTGGGGACCGAGAGACCCAGTACTTC.

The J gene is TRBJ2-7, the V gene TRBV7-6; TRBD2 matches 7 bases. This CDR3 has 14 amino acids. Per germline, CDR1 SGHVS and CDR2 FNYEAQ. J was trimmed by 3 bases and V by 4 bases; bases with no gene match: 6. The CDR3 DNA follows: TGTGCCAGCAGCTCAAGGGAGGGGTACTACGAGCAGTACTTC. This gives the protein CASSSREGYYEQYF.

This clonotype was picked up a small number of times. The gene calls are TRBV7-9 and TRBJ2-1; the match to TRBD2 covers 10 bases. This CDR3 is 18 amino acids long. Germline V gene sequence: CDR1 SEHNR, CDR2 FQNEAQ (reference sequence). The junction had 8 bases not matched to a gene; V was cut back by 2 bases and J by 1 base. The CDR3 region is CASSLTSGTLGSYNEQFF. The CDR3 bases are TGTGCCAGCAGCTTAACTAGCGGGACACTGGGTTCCTACAATGAGCAGTTCTTC.

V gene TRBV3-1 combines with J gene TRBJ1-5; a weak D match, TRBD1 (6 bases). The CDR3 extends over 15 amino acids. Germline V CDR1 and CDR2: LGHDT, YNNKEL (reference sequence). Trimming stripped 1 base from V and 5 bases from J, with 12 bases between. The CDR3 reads CASSQVAGAHQPQHF. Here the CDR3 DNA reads TGTGCCAGCAGCCAAGTAGCAGGGGCGCATCAGCCCCAGCATTTT.

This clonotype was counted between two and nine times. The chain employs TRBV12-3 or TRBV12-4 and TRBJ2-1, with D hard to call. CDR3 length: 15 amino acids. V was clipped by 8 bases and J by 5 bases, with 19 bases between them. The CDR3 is CASSTKSAVHNEQFF. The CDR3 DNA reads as TGTGCCAGCTCCACAAAGTCCGCAGTTCACAATGAGCAGTTCTTC.

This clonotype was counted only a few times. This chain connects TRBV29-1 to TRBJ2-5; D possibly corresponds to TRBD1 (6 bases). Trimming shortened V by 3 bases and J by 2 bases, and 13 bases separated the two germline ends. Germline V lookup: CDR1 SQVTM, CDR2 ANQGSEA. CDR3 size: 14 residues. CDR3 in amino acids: CSVEARTEQETQYF. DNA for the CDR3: TGCAGCGTTGAGGCTCGGACAGAACAAGAGACCCAGTACTTC.

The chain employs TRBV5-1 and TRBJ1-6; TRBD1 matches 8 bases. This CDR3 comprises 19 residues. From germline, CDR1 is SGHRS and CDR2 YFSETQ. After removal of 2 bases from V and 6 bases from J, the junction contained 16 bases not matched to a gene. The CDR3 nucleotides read TGCGCCAGCAGCTTACAAACACAAACCGGGACAGGCGGTAATTCACCCCTCCACTTT. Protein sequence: CASSLQTQTGTGGNSPLHF.

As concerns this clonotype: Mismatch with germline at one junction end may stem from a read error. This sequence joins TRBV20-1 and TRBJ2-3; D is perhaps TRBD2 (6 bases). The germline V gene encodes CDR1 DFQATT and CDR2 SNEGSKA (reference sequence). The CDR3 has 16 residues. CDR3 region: CSARVPRGPATDTRYF. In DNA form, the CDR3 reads TGCAGTGCTAGAGTCCCGCGGGGCCCTGCCACGGATACGCGGTATTTT.

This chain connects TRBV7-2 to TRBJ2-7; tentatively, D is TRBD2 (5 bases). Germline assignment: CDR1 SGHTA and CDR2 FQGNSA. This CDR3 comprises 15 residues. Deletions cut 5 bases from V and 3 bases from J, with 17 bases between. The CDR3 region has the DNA TGTGCCAGCAGCGTGGGGAGACGCACGTACTACGAGCAGTACTTC. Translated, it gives CASSVGRRTYYEQYF.

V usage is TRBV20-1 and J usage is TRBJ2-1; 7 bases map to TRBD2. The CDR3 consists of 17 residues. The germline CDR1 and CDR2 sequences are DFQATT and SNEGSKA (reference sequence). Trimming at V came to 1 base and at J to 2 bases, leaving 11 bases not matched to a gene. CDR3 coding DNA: TGCAGTGCTAGAGGGGGTAGCGGGTCTAGCCCCTACAATGAGCAGTTCTTC. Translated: CSARGGSGSSPYNEQFF.

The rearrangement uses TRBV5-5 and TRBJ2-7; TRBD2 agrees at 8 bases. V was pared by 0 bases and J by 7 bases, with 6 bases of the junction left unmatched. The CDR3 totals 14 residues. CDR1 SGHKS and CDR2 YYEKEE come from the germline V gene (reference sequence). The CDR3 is CASSLGAGVGEQYF. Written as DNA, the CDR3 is TGTGCCAGCAGCTTGGGAGCGGGAGTAGGGGAGCAGTACTTC.

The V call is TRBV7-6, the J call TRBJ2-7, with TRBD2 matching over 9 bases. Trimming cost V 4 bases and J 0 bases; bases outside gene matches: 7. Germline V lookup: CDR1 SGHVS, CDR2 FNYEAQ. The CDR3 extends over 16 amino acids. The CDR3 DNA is TGTGCCAGCAGCTCCGGGACTAGCCGGGGCTCCTACGAGCAGTACTTC. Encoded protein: CASSSGTSRGSYEQYF.

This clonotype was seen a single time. CDR3 protein: CASSDRGPTYEQYF. The CDR3 nucleotides are TGTGCCAGCAGCGACAGGGGGCCAACGTACGAGCAGTACTTC. The J gene is TRBJ2-7, the V gene TRBV12-3 or TRBV12-4; 10 bases fit TRBD1. V dropped 6 bases and J dropped 4; count of bases not matched to a gene: 6. The CDR3 is made up of 14 amino acids.

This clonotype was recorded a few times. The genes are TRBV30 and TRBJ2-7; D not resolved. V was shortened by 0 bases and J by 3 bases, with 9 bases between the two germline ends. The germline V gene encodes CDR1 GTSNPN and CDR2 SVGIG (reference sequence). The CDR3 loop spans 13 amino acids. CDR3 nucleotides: TGTGCCTGGAGTGTACAATGGGGCTACGAGCAGTACTTC. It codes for CAWSVQWGYEQYF.

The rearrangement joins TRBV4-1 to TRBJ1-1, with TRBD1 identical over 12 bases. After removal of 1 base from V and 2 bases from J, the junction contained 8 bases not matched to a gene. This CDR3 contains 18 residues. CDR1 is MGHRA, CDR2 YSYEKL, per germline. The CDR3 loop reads CASSQVGTGGKLNTEAFF. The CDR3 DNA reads TGCGCCAGCAGCCAAGTAGGGACAGGGGGCAAGTTAAACACTGAAGCTTTCTTT.

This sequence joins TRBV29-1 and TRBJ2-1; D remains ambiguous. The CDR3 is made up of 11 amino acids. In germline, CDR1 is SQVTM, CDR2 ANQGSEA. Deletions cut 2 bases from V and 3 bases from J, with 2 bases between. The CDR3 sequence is CSVEHYNEQFF. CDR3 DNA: TGCAGCGTTGAACACTACAATGAGCAGTTCTTC.

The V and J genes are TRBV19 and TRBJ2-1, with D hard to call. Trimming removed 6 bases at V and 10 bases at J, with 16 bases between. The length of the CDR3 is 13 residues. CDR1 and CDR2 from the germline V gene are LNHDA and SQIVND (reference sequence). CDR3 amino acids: CASRHTGGHEQFF. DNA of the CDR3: TGTGCCAGTAGGCATACGGGTGGCCACGAGCAGTTCTTC.

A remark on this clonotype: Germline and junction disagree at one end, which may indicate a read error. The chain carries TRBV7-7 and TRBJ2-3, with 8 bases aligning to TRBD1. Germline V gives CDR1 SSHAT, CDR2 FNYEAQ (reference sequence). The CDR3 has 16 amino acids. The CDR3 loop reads CASSLGATGVTDTQYF. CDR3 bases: TGTGCTAGCAGCTTAGGGGCGACAGGGGTGACAGATACGCAGTATTTT.